Shown below are 4 T cell receptor beta chains from a single sample sequenced in a study of blood T cell repertoires in COVID-19 (dated by TCRdb to 2018 to 2021). The library was prepared using the immunoSEQ multiplex PCR assay. The table was pulled from immuneACCESS by TCRdb, which kept in-frame rearrangements only. Such tables lose some clones; where checked, under half of the loss comes from unresolved V genes, and the rest has no known cause. Present in this sample are fewer than 300,000 clones, approximately 82% of which were seen just once. The ten largest clones take up around 3.2% of the sample. Source material: peripheral blood. These TCRs come from a woman between 18 and 29 years old with acute or convalescent COVID-19.

This chain uses TRBV19 with TRBJ2-1; TRBD2 matches 10 bases. The length of the CDR3 is 17 residues. Per the germline V gene, CDR1 is LNHDA and CDR2 is SQIVND (reference sequence). Unmatched junction bases numbered 13, after V lost 3 bases and J lost 8 bases. This chain's CDR3 is CASSISPGGSGRHEQFF. The DNA for the CDR3 is TGTGCCAGTAGTATTTCCCCCGGGGGTAGCGGGAGGCATGAGCAGTTCTTC.

The chain recombines TRBV6-6 with TRBJ1-1, with 9 nucleotides matching TRBD1. The germline V gene has CDR1 MNHNY and CDR2 SVGAGI (reference sequence). The CDR3 runs 17 residues. V dropped 5 bases and J dropped 3; count of bases not matched to a gene: 13. The CDR3 bases are TGTGCCAGCAGTCCCGGGACAGGGTTTTTGGTAGACACTGAAGCTTTCTTT. Translating gives CASSPGTGFLVDTEAFF.

The gene calls are TRBV5-4 and TRBJ2-7; possible D gene TRBD1, 5 bases. Trimming stripped 4 bases from V and 1 base from J, with 21 bases between. The CDR3 length is 17 residues. The germline V gene has CDR1 SGHNT and CDR2 YYREEE (reference sequence). The chain's CDR3 is CASSDESWGGRSYEQYF. As DNA, the CDR3 is TGTGCCAGCAGCGACGAGTCTTGGGGCGGAAGATCCTACGAGCAGTACTTC.

V and J are TRBV7-8 and TRBJ2-1; D remains ambiguous. V shed 1 base and J shed 9 bases, with 10 bases lying between them. CDR1 and CDR2 (germline): SGHVS, FQNEAQ. CDR3 size: 13 residues. The CDR3 DNA reads as TGTGCCAGCAGCTTAGGGATAGCCACTGAGCAGTTCTTC. Protein product: CASSLGIATEQFF. The variable domain in full, completed from reference TRBV7-8 and TRBJ2-1, reads GAGVSQSPRYKVAKRGQDVALRCDPISGHVSLFWYQQALGQGPEFLTYFQNEAQLDKSGLPSDRFFAERPEGSVSTLKIQRTQQEDSAVYLCASSLGIATEQFFGPGTRLTVL.